The 8 T cell receptor beta chains below were found in one sample sequenced in a study of cytomegalovirus exposure and HLA in healthy donors. PCR used 60 Vbeta primers and 13 Jbeta primers. Assay used: immunoSEQ multiplex PCR; TCRdb lists only in-frame clones, some missing. The sample contains around 100,000 clones, about 80% of which appear only once. Specimen: PBMCs. These receptors all come from a man aged 35-49 years in good health and CMV-seronegative.

J is TRBJ2-5 and V is TRBV2, with TRBD2 identical over 9 bases. V lost 7 bases, J lost 4 bases, and 4 bases stayed unmatched. The CDR3 consists of 13 residues. CDR1 is SNHLY, CDR2 FYNNEI, per germline. Written as DNA, the CDR3 is TGTGCCAGCAACCCTAGCGGGGCAGAGACCCAGTACTTC. It encodes CASNPSGAETQYF.

This clone was recorded only once. The chain employs TRBV10-3 and TRBJ1-4; 7 bases are a match to TRBD1. Germline-derived CDR1 and CDR2 are ENHRY and SYGVKD. The J segment lost 0 bases and the V segment lost 0 bases, leaving 7 bases of the junction unmatched. The CDR3 sequence is 18 residues long. The CDR3: CAISESWSGGPTNEKLFF. The DNA of the CDR3 is TGTGCCATCAGTGAGTCTTGGTCAGGGGGACCAACTAATGAAAAACTGTTTTTT.

The V and J genes are TRBV2 and TRBJ1-4; 9 bases fit TRBD1. Germline CDR1 is SNHLY and CDR2 is FYNNEI. V lost 7 bases, J lost 7 bases, and 10 bases stayed unmatched. This CDR3 has 15 residues. CDR3 nucleotide sequence: TGTGCCAGCAACCTCCAGACAGGGGGGGGTGAAAAACTGTTTTTT. Protein product: CASNLQTGGGEKLFF.

This CDR3 reads CASSSYRLVEQYF. CDR3 sequence (DNA): TGTGCCAGCAGCTCCTACAGGTTGGTGGAGCAGTACTTC. The chain has TRBV5-6 and TRBJ2-7; D is possibly TRBD1 (5 bases). The V gene's germline CDR1 is SGHDT and CDR2 YYEEEE. V was shortened by 3 bases and J by 7 bases, with 14 bases between the two germline ends. CDR3 size: 13 residues.

This chain links TRBV7-2 with TRBJ2-1, with D perhaps TRBD2 (7 bases). V was trimmed by 5 bases and J by 10 bases, leaving 21 bases between them. This CDR3 comprises 15 residues. CDR1 SGHTA and CDR2 FQGNSA come from the germline V gene. The CDR3 DNA follows: TGTGCCAGCAGCCCAGAGGGCACGGGGGGCCGGGAGCAGTTCTTC. This encodes CASSPEGTGGREQFF. Combining the CDR3 with reference TRBV7-2 and TRBJ2-1 gives the whole variable domain GAGVSQSPSNKVTEKGKDVELRCDPISGHTALYWYRQSLGQGLEFLIYFQGNSAPDKSGLPSDRFSAERTGGSVSTLTIQRTQQEDSAVYLCASSPEGTGGREQFFGPGTRLTVL.

This sequence joins TRBV30 and TRBJ1-1; D is undetermined. This CDR3 has 10 residues. V shed 3 bases and J shed 5 bases, with 4 bases lying between them. Germline V lookup: CDR1 GTSNPN, CDR2 SVGIG (reference sequence). This chain's CDR3 is CAWRRTEAFF. The DNA of the CDR3 is TGTGCCTGGAGGAGGACTGAAGCTTTCTTT.

The chain carries TRBV2 and TRBJ2-5; no reliable D call. CDR3 size: 11 residues. V lost 9 bases and J lost 5, with 10 bases in between. Germline CDR1 SNHLY, CDR2 FYNNEI. CDR3 DNA: TGTGCCAGTACTGAACGGGAGACCCAGTACTTC. This gives the protein CASTERETQYF.

The V and J genes are TRBV7-3 and TRBJ1-1; 9 bases fit TRBD1. In germline, CDR1 is SGHTA, CDR2 FQGTGA. The CDR3 extends over 17 amino acids. V trimming: 5 bases; J trimming: 5 bases; junction bases outside the gene matches: 15. CDR3 protein: CASSPFLSGQGGTEAFF. CDR3 coding DNA: TGTGCCAGCAGCCCTTTTTTGTCGGGACAGGGTGGAACTGAAGCTTTCTTT.